A single sample gave rise to the 26 T cell receptor beta chains below, sequenced in a study of blood T cells in healthy people across ages. Alongside a J-beta primer mix, a sample-barcoded 5' primer served in a second PCR lasting about 6 to 11 cycles. TCRdb reprocessed the 5' RACE reads via MiXCR and lists one record per CDR3 protein. In the table there are hundreds of thousands of distinct CDR3 sequences, 44% of which are singletons. Input material: blood. These receptors came from a man aged 60 to 69 in good health.

This clonotype was observed once. The chain employs TRBV28 and TRBJ2-7, with 15 bases that match TRBD2. Germline-derived CDR1 and CDR2 are MDHEN and SYDVKM. The CDR3 is made up of 13 amino acids. The V segment lost 7 bases and the J segment 6 bases; nucleotides outside the gene matches: 1. The CDR3 DNA sequence: TGTGCCAGCATGGGACTAGCGGGAGGCGAGCAGTACTTC. It yields the protein CASMGLAGGEQYF.

This CDR3 is CASSQGTGTTTYNEQYF. Here the CDR3 DNA reads TGCGCCAGCAGCCAAGGGACCGGGACTACTACCTACAATGAGCAGTACTTC. This rearrangement joins TRBV4-3 to TRBJ2-1; 7 nucleotides line up with TRBD2. The DNA end is a closer match to TRBJ2-7, so the J assignment may be wrong. Germline V gives CDR1 LGHNA, CDR2 YSLEER. This CDR3 has 17 amino acids.

Here the CDR3 reads CASSLTSGGSNEQYF. The CDR3 bases are TGCGCCAGCAGCCTGACTAGCGGGGGGTCCAATGAGCAGTACTTC. V is TRBV4-3 and J is TRBJ2-5, with 13 bases that match TRBD2. The CDR3 covers 15 residues. With 4 bases clipped from V and 11 bases from J, the junction kept 10 bases outside the gene matches. CDR1 is LGHNA and CDR2 is YSLEER in the germline V gene.

This chain joins TRBV12-5 and TRBJ2-3, with a possible D match to TRBD1 (5 bases). The CDR3 has 15 residues. Germline CDR1 is LGHNT and CDR2 is FRNRAP. V lost 3 bases and J 3 bases, leaving 13 bases between the germline ends. The CDR3 DNA follows: TGTGCTAGTGGTTTTTCAGGGCATAGTACAGATACGCAGTATTTT. This encodes CASGFSGHSTDTQYF.

On this clonotype itself: Compared with germline, one end of the junction differs, possibly owing to a read error. The CDR3 sequence: CASSPGQRPINERFF. The CDR3 bases are TGCGCCAGCAGCCCAGGACAGAGGCCCATCAATGAGCGGTTCTTC. The rearrangement uses TRBV5-1 and TRBJ2-1, with D perhaps matching TRBD1 (6 bases). In germline, CDR1 is SGHRS, CDR2 YFSETQ. The CDR3 contains 15 residues.

V is TRBV10-3 and J is TRBJ2-1; 9 bases fit TRBD2. With 0 bases clipped from V and 8 bases from J, the junction kept 11 bases outside the gene matches. The germline V gene has CDR1 ENHRY and CDR2 SYGVKD. CDR3 length: 17 residues. As DNA, the CDR3 is TGTGCCATCAGTGAGTCGAGCGCGGGGGGGCCTTCTGATGAGCAGTTCTTC. The encoded protein is CAISESSAGGPSDEQFF.

The chain carries TRBV29-1 and TRBJ2-1; TRBD2 matches at 8 bases. Germline lookup yields CDR1 SQVTM and CDR2 ANQGSEA. J gave up 12 bases and V 6 bases, and 13 bases lay outside the gene matches. The CDR3 extends over 13 amino acids. CDR3 sequence (DNA): TGCAGCGTGGCTATTGAAGCGGGGGTAGGGCAGTTCTTC. It codes for CSVAIEAGVGQFF.

This chain joins TRBV6-5 and TRBJ1-2; possibly TRBD1 for D (5 bases). Looked up from germline, CDR1 is MNHEY and CDR2 is SVGAGI. Deletions cut 5 bases from V and 8 bases from J, with 12 bases between. The CDR3 is 12 residues long. The CDR3 region has the DNA TGTGCCAGCAGTCCGGGGGTACAGGGCTACACCTTC. Its protein is CASSPGVQGYTF.

V is TRBV5-1 and J is TRBJ2-1, with TRBD1 matching over 10 bases. Losses at the gene ends were 4 bases for V and 6 bases for J; bases not matched to a gene: 7. Per germline, CDR1 SGHRS and CDR2 YFSETQ. This CDR3 region has 15 residues. The CDR3 is CASSPRDRGSNEQFF. In nucleotides, the CDR3 is TGCGCCAGCAGCCCTCGGGACAGGGGTAGCAATGAGCAGTTCTTC. Using reference TRBV5-1 and TRBJ2-1 for the parts outside the CDR3, the full variable domain is KAGVTQTPRYLIKTRGQQVTLSCSPISGHRSVSWYQQTPGQGLQFLFEYFSETQRNKGNFPGRFSGRQFSNSRSEMNVSTLELGDSALYLCASSPRDRGSNEQFFGPGTRLTVL.

The sample holds a few counts of this clonotype. This chain uses TRBV29-1 with TRBJ2-7, with 10 bases fitting TRBD1. Germline trimming cut 7 bases from V and 5 bases from J; bases unmatched to any gene: 14. The length of the CDR3 is 15 residues. CDR1 is SQVTM and CDR2 is ANQGSEA in the germline V gene. The DNA of the CDR3 is TGCAGCGCCAGAAGTTCGACAGGGGGCTTGAACGAGCAGTACTTC. This translates into CSARSSTGGLNEQYF.

This clonotype came up a few times. The chain links TRBV4-3 to TRBJ2-3; 12 positions match TRBD2. The CDR3 has 16 residues. CDR1 is LGHNA and CDR2 is YSLEER in the germline V gene. V trimming: 0 bases; J trimming: 3 bases; junction bases outside the gene matches: 1. CDR3 sequence: CASSQDGLAGTDTQYF. The CDR3 DNA is TGCGCCAGCAGCCAAGATGGACTAGCGGGGACAGATACGCAGTATTTT.

This clonotype occurred a few times. The genes are TRBV20-1 and TRBJ1-4; D not resolved. Germline V gives CDR1 DFQATT, CDR2 SNEGSKA (reference sequence). This CDR3 contains 10 residues. V lost 1 base to trimming and J lost 8 bases, with 2 bases between them. CDR3 sequence (DNA): TGCAGTGCTAGAGCGGAAAAACTGTTTTTT. This translates into CSARAEKLFF.

This clonotype has more than one count but fewer than ten. The chain couples TRBV18 to TRBJ2-6; no clear D gene. Germline values: CDR1 KGHSH, CDR2 LQKENI. Trimming left V 2 bases short and J 0 bases short, with 5 bases between. This CDR3 is built from 15 residues. CDR3 DNA sequence: TGTGCCAGCTCACCATCCATCTCTGGGGCCAACGTCCTGACTTTC. Translating it yields CASSPSISGANVLTF.

This clonotype was observed a few times. The chain combines TRBV2 with TRBJ2-5; perhaps TRBD2 as D (5 bases). This CDR3 is 11 amino acids long. V dropped 8 bases and J dropped 3 bases, with 7 bases sitting between them. Germline lookup yields CDR1 SNHLY and CDR2 FYNNEI. As DNA, the CDR3 is TGTGCCAGCGCGGGTGAAGAGACCCAGTACTTC. As protein: CASAGEETQYF.

This clonotype turned up a few times. This chain links TRBV20-1 with TRBJ2-1; TRBD2 matches 10 bases. The CDR3 is 17 amino acids. The trim removed 0 bases at V and 4 bases at J, leaving 9 bases unmatched. Germline lookup yields CDR1 DFQATT and CDR2 SNEGSKA (reference sequence). The CDR3, as DNA: TGCAGTGCTAGAGATTTCACTAGCGGGGTAACTTACAATGAGCAGTTCTTC. This translates into CSARDFTSGVTYNEQFF.

This rearrangement joins TRBV27 to TRBJ2-1; 10 bases are shared with TRBD1. V shed 1 base, J shed 4 bases, and the junction held 4 bases outside the gene matches. The CDR3 extends over 16 amino acids. Germline V gene lookup returns CDR1 MNHEY and CDR2 SMNVEV (reference sequence). The CDR3, as DNA: TGTGCCAGCAGTTTATACGGGACAGGGGTTTACAATGAGCAGTTCTTC. This encodes CASSLYGTGVYNEQFF.

The chain joins TRBV29-1 to TRBJ1-1; possible D gene TRBD1, 6 bases. Germline V gives CDR1 SQVTM, CDR2 ANQGSEA. This CDR3 has 14 amino acids. V lost 5 bases and J lost 1, with 14 bases in between. The CDR3 DNA sequence: TGCAGCGTTCAGCAGGGGAATAGGAACACTGAAGCTTTCTTT. Protein: CSVQQGNRNTEAFF.

This clonotype was seen more than once but under ten times. The chain employs TRBV6-4 and TRBJ2-2; no firm D call. V gave up 5 bases and J gave up 5 bases, with 9 bases separating them. Per the germline V gene, CDR1 is MRHNA and CDR2 is SNTAGT. The length of the CDR3 is 13 residues. The chain's CDR3 is CASSRLGTGELFF. The CDR3 coding sequence is TGTGCCAGCAGTCGGCTAGGGACCGGGGAGCTGTTTTTT.

The chain recombines TRBV7-9 with TRBJ1-6; D gene unclear. Germline CDR1 SEHNR, CDR2 FQNEAQ (reference sequence). Trimming removed 1 base at V and 4 bases at J, with 8 bases between. The CDR3 spans 15 residues. CDR3 residues: CASSLDAGYNSPLHF. For the CDR3, the DNA is TGTGCCAGCAGCTTAGACGCCGGGTATAATTCACCCCTCCACTTT.

In this sample, this clonotype turned up once. The genes are TRBV20-1 and TRBJ1-1; D perhaps matches TRBD1 (5 bases). The V gene's germline CDR1 is DFQATT and CDR2 SNEGSKA (reference sequence). There are 14 residues in the CDR3. The V end lost 5 bases, the J end lost 1 base, and 14 bases lay between the germline ends. This chain's CDR3 is CSAPSGGSNTEAFF. DNA of the CDR3: TGCAGTGCTCCGAGCGGGGGGTCGAACACTGAAGCTTTCTTT.

This clonotype appeared a few times. The chain uses TRBV20-1 and TRBJ2-5; D is uncertain. This CDR3 contains 13 residues. V was trimmed by 0 bases and J by 0 bases, leaving 5 bases between them. The germline V gene has CDR1 DFQATT and CDR2 SNEGSKA (reference sequence). The CDR3 here is CSARDKYQETQYF. The CDR3 DNA sequence: TGCAGTGCTAGAGATAAGTACCAAGAGACCCAGTACTTC.

This clonotype has a handful of counts. The chain employs TRBV5-5 and TRBJ2-4; D not certain. V was cut by 4 bases and J by 1 base, with 15 bases left in between. Germline CDR1 reads SGHKS; CDR2 reads YYEKEE (reference sequence). CDR3 length: 16 residues. The CDR3 DNA follows: TGTGCCAGCAGCCTAGGGCCGATTTTGGCCAAAAACATTCAGTACTTC. Translation gives CASSLGPILAKNIQYF.

The chain has TRBV20-1 and TRBJ2-1, with D maybe TRBD2 (7 bases). Germline assignment: CDR1 DFQATT and CDR2 SNEGSKA (reference sequence). CDR3 size: 14 residues. The V gene lost 7 bases and the J gene lost 7 bases, with 20 bases spanning the gap. This CDR3 is CSGGVGGLGNEQFF. CDR3 coding DNA: TGCAGTGGGGGCGTCGGGGGGCTCGGAAATGAGCAGTTCTTC.

The chain is built from TRBV5-1 and TRBJ2-5, with unresolved D. Germline CDR1 and CDR2: SGHRS and YFSETQ. Between the trimmed V and J ends, which lost 0 bases and 5 bases, there was a span of 14 bases. The CDR3 is made up of 15 amino acids. CDR3 sequence: CASSLAATGWETQYF. The DNA for the CDR3 is TGCGCCAGCAGCTTGGCTGCAACGGGTTGGGAGACCCAGTACTTC.

V gene TRBV7-3 combines with J gene TRBJ2-2, with a tentative D call TRBD1 (6 bases). V lost 0 bases and J 1 base, leaving 9 bases between the germline ends. CDR1 SGHTA and CDR2 FQGTGA come from the germline V gene. The CDR3 spans 16 residues. CDR3 residues: CASSLTMDRNTGELFF. For the CDR3, the DNA is TGTGCCAGCAGCTTAACGATGGACAGGAACACCGGGGAGCTGTTTTTT.

The chain is built from TRBV3-1 and TRBJ2-1; weak D call: TRBD1 (6 bases). V gave up 4 bases and J gave up 5 bases, with 15 bases separating them. The CDR3 is 15 amino acids. CDR1 is LGHDT, CDR2 YNNKEL, per germline (reference sequence). CDR3 sequence: CASSLTGSKNNEQFF. The CDR3 DNA is TGTGCCAGCAGCCTTACAGGGTCTAAGAACAATGAGCAGTTCTTC.